This T cell receptor (beta chain) stems from a study of identifying expanded T cells in peripheral blood. Sequenced by immunoSEQ multiplex PCR; TCRdb stores in-frame clones only, minus some. The repertoire consists of about 130,000 clones, with 75% to 90% occurring once and the leading ten covering 7.5% to 9%. This CDR3 contains 12 residues. Germline V gene lookup returns CDR1 SQVTM and CDR2 ANQGSEA. Unmatched junction bases numbered 9, after V lost 8 bases and J lost 7 bases. Sample: blood. The chain links TRBV29-1 to TRBJ2-7; 9 nucleotides agree with TRBD1. The TCR sequence derives from a person aged 18-70 years in good health. The CDR3 here is CSIQQGAREQYF. The CDR3 DNA reads TGCAGCATACAACAGGGGGCGAGGGAGCAGTACTTC.